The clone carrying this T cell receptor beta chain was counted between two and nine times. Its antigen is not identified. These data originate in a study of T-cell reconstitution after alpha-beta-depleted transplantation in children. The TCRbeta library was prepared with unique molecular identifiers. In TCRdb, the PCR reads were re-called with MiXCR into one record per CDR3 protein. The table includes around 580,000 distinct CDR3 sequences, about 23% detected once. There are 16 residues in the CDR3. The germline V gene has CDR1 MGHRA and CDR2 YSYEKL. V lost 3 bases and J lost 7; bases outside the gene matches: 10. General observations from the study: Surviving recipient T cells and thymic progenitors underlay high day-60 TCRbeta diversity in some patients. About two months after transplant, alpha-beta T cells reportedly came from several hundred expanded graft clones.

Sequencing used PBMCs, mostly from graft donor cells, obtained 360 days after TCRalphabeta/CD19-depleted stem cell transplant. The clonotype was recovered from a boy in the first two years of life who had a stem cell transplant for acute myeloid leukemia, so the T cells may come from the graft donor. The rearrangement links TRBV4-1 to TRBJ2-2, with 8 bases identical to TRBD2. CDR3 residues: CASSHAPGGPDGELFF. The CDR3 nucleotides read TGCGCCAGCAGCCATGCTCCGGGGGGGCCTGACGGGGAGCTGTTTTTT.